This TCR beta chain is drawn from a study of cytomegalovirus exposure and HLA in healthy donors. Study-wide points: Association of around 17,000 TCR beta sequences with HLA alleles was found at 0.05 false discovery rate in a later analysis. Some V segments, TRBV6-2 and TRBV6-3 among them, were indistinguishable and were therefore excluded.

Germline values: CDR1 ENHRY, CDR2 SYGVKD. The CDR3 is 14 amino acids. The V and J ends lost 7 bases and 3 bases, in that order; junction bases with no gene match: 6. 13 Jbeta primers and 60 Vbeta primers were used for the PCR. Measured with immunoSEQ multiplex PCR; TCRdb has only the in-frame clones, and not every one. The sample records about 69,000 clones, roughly four fifths being singletons. Participants comprised healthy donors of bone marrow. On this clone: No antigen is known for it.

Sequencing was carried out using PBMCs. The chain recombines TRBV10-3 with TRBJ2-1; 7 nucleotides line up with TRBD2. The sequence derives from a woman between 55 and 75 years old in good health and CMV-seropositive. The CDR3 here is CAIIRQRDYNEQFF. CDR3 DNA: TGTGCCATCATTCGGCAGCGGGACTACAATGAGCAGTTCTTC.